The clone carrying this TCR beta chain was picked up a small number of times. This sample stems from a study of patients and donors after allogeneic stem cell transplantation. TCRdb reprocessed the RT-PCR reads via MiXCR and lists one record per CDR3 protein. The repertoire holds 150,000 to 200,000 distinct CDR3 sequences, with roughly 31% as singletons. Losses at the gene ends were 6 bases for V and 1 base for J; bases not matched to a gene: 7. CDR3 size: 14 residues. CDR1 and CDR2 (germline): DFQATT, SNEGSKA (reference sequence). The sequence derives from a human donor who was either an allogeneic HSCT recipient or a stem cell or donor lymphocyte infusion donor (not recorded which). It is not recorded whose cells these are; they may come from a transplant donor. The J gene is TRBJ2-7, the V gene TRBV20-1; 9 nucleotides line up with TRBD2. The sequenced sample was blood, either unsorted or a sorted T cell fraction (not recorded which). The CDR3, as DNA: TGCAGTGCCCAGAGACTAGCGGTGTCCTACGAGCAGTACTTC. The encoded protein is CSAQRLAVSYEQYF.